What follows are 29 T cell receptor beta chains derived from one specimen sequenced in a study of T cells in Graves' hyperthyroidism and ophthalmopathy. There were TCR beta CDR3 regions amplified from RNA transcripts. The HTBI primer set served for first-round RT-PCR of the TCR CDR3. TCRdb reanalysed the multiplex PCR reads using MiXCR and keeps one entry per CDR3 protein. The sample shows some 350,000 distinct CDR3 sequences, 15% to 19% of them seen only once. Sample: blood. These TCRs come from a woman aged 18 to 35 with Graves' hyperthyroidism that later progressed to Graves' ophthalmopathy.

In its sample, this clonotype was seen many times. The CDR3 coding sequence is TGTGCCAGCAGCTCCTCCGAGCCCAGCGGGAGGGAGACCCAGTACTTC. Its translation is CASSSSEPSGRETQYF. The chain links TRBV7-9 to TRBJ2-5; TRBD2 matches at 9 bases. Germline CDR1 SEHNR, CDR2 FQNEAQ (reference sequence). V shed 4 bases and J 5 bases; nucleotides not matched to a gene: 11. CDR3 length: 16 residues.

This clonotype was found many times. The chain couples TRBV14 to TRBJ2-7; D not certain. Germline lookup yields CDR1 SGHDN and CDR2 FVKESK. This CDR3 is 15 amino acids long. V lost 4 bases, J lost 2 bases, and 15 bases lay in between. DNA for the CDR3: TGTGCCAGCAGCCTGTCGAGACACGTCCCCTACGAGCAGTACTTC. It yields the protein CASSLSRHVPYEQYF.

In this sample, this clonotype turned up many times. The chain carries TRBV6-2 or TRBV6-3 and TRBJ2-1; possibly TRBD2 for D (5 bases). Germline assignment: CDR1 MNHEY and CDR2 SVGEGT. This CDR3 has 13 amino acids. V was trimmed by 6 bases and J by 6 bases, leaving 12 bases between them. Written as DNA, the CDR3 is TGTGCCAGCAGAACTAGTACGAGCAATGAGCAGTTCTTC. Residues: CASRTSTSNEQFF.

This clonotype was seen repeatedly, ten times or more. This sequence joins TRBV2 and TRBJ2-3; the D is unclear. CDR1 SNHLY and CDR2 FYNNEI come from the germline V gene. The CDR3 is made up of 13 amino acids. V lost 1 base to trimming and J lost 1 base, with 3 bases between them. In DNA form, the CDR3 reads TGTGCCAGCAGTGAAGTAGGCACAGATACGCAGTATTTT. It translates to CASSEVGTDTQYF.

This clonotype was seen many times. The rearrangement uses TRBV5-1 and TRBJ2-3; perhaps TRBD2 as D (6 bases). The CDR3 length is 15 residues. V was clipped by 0 bases and J by 4 bases, with 12 bases between them. Germline V gives CDR1 SGHRS, CDR2 YFSETQ. The CDR3 sequence: CASSLGGRRADTQYF. The DNA for the CDR3 is TGCGCCAGCAGCTTGGGAGGGAGGAGAGCAGATACGCAGTATTTT.

Ten or more counts support this clonotype. The chain has TRBV7-2 and TRBJ2-7; a possible D gene is TRBD2 (7 bases). V gave up 1 base and J gave up 2 bases, with 12 bases separating them. CDR3 size: 15 residues. Germline CDR1 SGHTA, CDR2 FQGNSA. The CDR3 DNA follows: TGTGCCAGCAGCTTAGAGGGGGGGGGGACCTACGAGCAGTACTTC. This codes for CASSLEGGGTYEQYF.

This clonotype was picked up a small number of times. The chain has TRBV11-2 and TRBJ2-1; D is possibly TRBD2 (6 bases). The V end lost 2 bases, the J end lost 7 bases, and 15 bases lay between the germline ends. CDR1 is SGHAT and CDR2 is FQNNGV in the germline V gene. CDR3 length equals 15 residues. CDR3: CASSLRLANLNEQFF. The CDR3 nucleotides read TGTGCCAGCAGCTTACGGCTAGCGAATTTGAATGAGCAGTTCTTC.

This clonotype has a count of ten or more. This rearrangement joins TRBV18 to TRBJ1-1; possible D gene TRBD1, 5 bases. The CDR3 runs 15 residues. V was pared by 0 bases and J by 0 bases, with 8 bases between. The germline V gene has CDR1 KGHSH and CDR2 LQKENI. CDR3 sequence reads: CASSPPRTLNTEAFF. The CDR3 DNA reads TGTGCCAGCTCACCACCCAGGACACTGAACACTGAAGCTTTCTTT.

The chain uses TRBV7-2 and TRBJ2-7; no clear D. The germline V and J ends were trimmed by 4 bases and 3 bases, with 10 bases remaining between them. The CDR3 has 13 amino acids. The V gene's germline CDR1 is SGHTA and CDR2 FQGNSA. DNA for the CDR3: TGTGCCAGCAGCTCCCCCCTATACTACGAGCAGTACTTC. It yields the protein CASSSPLYYEQYF. Full variable domain (outside the CDR3, taken from reference TRBV7-2 and TRBJ2-7): GAGVSQSPSNKVTEKGKDVELRCDPISGHTALYWYRQSLGQGLEFLIYFQGNSAPDKSGLPSDRFSAERTGGSVSTLTIQRTQQEDSAVYLCASSSPLYYEQYFGPGTRLTVT.

This clonotype appeared many times. V and J are TRBV6-1 and TRBJ1-2; the match to TRBD1 covers 7 bases. The junction had 7 bases not matched to a gene; V was cut back by 2 bases and J by 7 bases. From germline, CDR1 is MNHNS and CDR2 SASEGT. The CDR3 has 14 amino acids. In nucleotides, the CDR3 is TGTGCCAGCAGTGAAAGCCCGACAGGGTCTGGCTACACCTTC. Translating gives CASSESPTGSGYTF.

The chain links TRBV19 to TRBJ2-3; 14 bases are a match to TRBD2. With 8 bases clipped from V and 0 bases from J, the junction kept 28 bases outside the gene matches. This CDR3 is 24 amino acids long. Germline V gene data show CDR1 as LNHDA and CDR2 as SQIVND (reference sequence). The CDR3 region is CASADRGFATSGRANVSSTDTQYF. CDR3 sequence (DNA): TGTGCCAGTGCCGACAGGGGGTTTGCGACTAGCGGGAGGGCCAACGTCTCTAGCACAGATACGCAGTATTTT.

Many counts were recorded for this clonotype. The chain combines TRBV28 with TRBJ2-7, with TRBD2 as a possible D gene (5 bases). Per the germline V gene, CDR1 is MDHEN and CDR2 is SYDVKM. Trimming pared 2 bases from V and 5 bases from J, leaving 16 bases between. This CDR3 has 15 residues. The CDR3 coding sequence is TGTGCCAGCAGTTTACTGCGGACTGGATATCACGAGCAGTACTTC. Its translation: CASSLLRTGYHEQYF.

This clonotype appeared many times. The V call is TRBV2, the J call TRBJ2-7, with D tentatively TRBD1 (5 bases). CDR1 and CDR2 (germline): SNHLY, FYNNEI. V was shortened by 9 bases and J by 2 bases, with 11 bases between the two germline ends. This CDR3 is 12 amino acids long. The CDR3 nucleotides read TGTGCCAGTAAACAGGTAGCCTACGAGCAGTACTTC. It specifies CASKQVAYEQYF.

This clonotype was seen at least ten times. This chain uses TRBV7-9 with TRBJ1-6, with D possibly TRBD1 on 5 matching bases. In germline, CDR1 is SEHNR, CDR2 FQNEAQ (reference sequence). With 8 bases removed from V and 10 bases from J, the gap between germline ends came to 12 bases. This CDR3 comprises 12 residues. CDR3 loop: CASSLGDSPLHF. The DNA for the CDR3 is TGTGCCAGCTCACTGGGGGACTCACCCCTCCACTTT.

This clonotype has a handful of counts. The rearrangement joins TRBV6-1 to TRBJ2-1, with D tentatively TRBD1 (6 bases). The V end was cut by 5 bases, the J end by 4 bases, with 9 bases between. Germline CDR1 reads MNHNS; CDR2 reads SASEGT. The CDR3 length is 13 residues. The CDR3 is CASSPTGYNEQFF. CDR3 nucleotide sequence: TGTGCCAGCAGTCCAACAGGGTACAATGAGCAGTTCTTC.

This clonotype came up a few times. The rearrangement uses TRBV7-9 and TRBJ2-3; D could derive from TRBD1 or TRBD2 (5 bases each). This CDR3 spans 14 amino acids. The germline gives CDR1 SEHNR, CDR2 FQNEAQ (reference sequence). The V end lost 3 bases, the J end lost 9 bases, and 16 bases lay between the germline ends. CDR3 sequence: CASSFLGEGPTQYF. The CDR3 nucleotides read TGTGCCAGCAGCTTTTTGGGAGAGGGACCCACGCAGTATTTT.

Note on this clonotype: This may be a read error, as it is one base from a much larger clone. CDR3 coding DNA: TGTGCCAGCAGATTAGCTAGACTAGCGGGAGGAATATACGAGCAGTACTTC. This translates into CASRLARLAGGIYEQYF. The chain links TRBV7-2 to TRBJ2-7, with 13 nucleotides matching TRBD2. CDR3 length: 17 residues. Germline V gene sequence: CDR1 SGHTA, CDR2 FQGNSA.

In this sample, this clonotype turned up many times. The V call is TRBV2, the J call TRBJ1-5; no clear D gene. CDR1 SNHLY and CDR2 FYNNEI come from the germline V gene. The CDR3 consists of 13 residues. V was shortened by 8 bases and J by 0 bases, with 8 bases between the two germline ends. CDR3 coding DNA: TGTGCCAGCGAGGGAGATAGCAATCAGCCCCAGCATTTT. This gives the protein CASEGDSNQPQHF.

This clonotype was recorded many times. The chain uses TRBV28 and TRBJ1-1, with D unresolved. Trimming pared 4 bases from V and 5 bases from J, leaving 8 bases between. Germline-derived CDR1 and CDR2 are MDHEN and SYDVKM. This CDR3 comprises 12 residues. CDR3 region: CASSSWETEAFF. CDR3 DNA: TGTGCCAGCAGTTCATGGGAGACTGAAGCTTTCTTT.

This clonotype was detected many times. CDR3 sequence: CSATGTESSYEQYF. In nucleotides, the CDR3 is TGCAGTGCCACCGGGACAGAGAGCTCCTACGAGCAGTACTTC. The rearrangement uses TRBV20-1 and TRBJ2-7, with TRBD1 matching over 7 bases. This CDR3 has 14 amino acids. The ends lost 6 bases at V and 0 bases at J; junction bases unmatched: 8. The germline gives CDR1 DFQATT, CDR2 SNEGSKA (reference sequence).

V gene TRBV29-1 combines with J gene TRBJ2-3, with 10 bases aligning to TRBD1. The V gene's germline CDR1 is SQVTM and CDR2 ANQGSEA. CDR3 size: 16 residues. The junction had 11 bases not matched to a gene; V was cut back by 6 bases and J by 2 bases. The chain's CDR3 is CSVFTPGQGITDTQYF. CDR3 sequence (DNA): TGCAGCGTCTTTACCCCGGGACAGGGGATCACAGATACGCAGTATTTT.

The rearrangement uses TRBV6-5 and TRBJ1-3; D not certain. V was shortened by 1 base and J by 2 bases, with 9 bases between the two germline ends. The germline CDR1 and CDR2 sequences are MNHEY and SVGAGI. The CDR3 is 15 residues long. The CDR3 nucleotides are TGTGCCAGCAGTTACTTCTGGAGAGCTGGAAACACCATATATTTT. Translation gives CASSYFWRAGNTIYF.

The rearrangement uses TRBV5-6 and TRBJ2-7; D not certain. Germline V gives CDR1 SGHDT, CDR2 YYEEEE. The CDR3 consists of 13 residues. V shed 0 bases and J shed 6 bases, with 10 bases lying between them. In DNA, the CDR3 is TGTGCCAGCAGCTTGGTTTGGAGAGGCGAGCAGTACTTC. It yields the protein CASSLVWRGEQYF.

The sample holds many counts of this clonotype. This chain joins TRBV28 and TRBJ2-7, with a tentative D call TRBD2 (6 bases). Trimming removed 2 bases at V and 3 bases at J, with 14 bases between. This CDR3 is built from 15 residues. CDR1 is MDHEN and CDR2 is SYDVKM in the germline V gene. The CDR3 region has the DNA TGTGCCAGCAGTTTAGTGGAGGGCACACACTACGAGCAGTACTTC. Translated, it gives CASSLVEGTHYEQYF.

The rearrangement links TRBV29-1 to TRBJ2-7; possible D gene TRBD2, 6 bases. CDR1 is SQVTM, CDR2 ANQGSEA, per germline. The CDR3 covers 17 residues. Between the trimmed V and J ends, which lost 1 base and 0 bases, there was a span of 19 bases. The CDR3: CSVEALRGGASSYEQYF. CDR3 nucleotides: TGCAGCGTTGAAGCCCTCCGAGGAGGGGCGTCCTCCTACGAGCAGTACTTC.

This clonotype was picked up a small number of times. This sequence may be a read error, since a much larger clone differs from it by one base. CDR3 in DNA: TGTGCCAGTCAGAAGGGGTACAGGGATGTTTCACCCCTCCACTTT. Amino acids: CASQKGYRDVSPLHF. The chain employs TRBV27 and TRBJ1-6; the D gene is possibly TRBD1 (6 bases). Germline V gives CDR1 MNHEY, CDR2 SMNVEV (reference sequence). Trimming removed 9 bases from V and 9 bases from J, with 21 bases in between. This CDR3 has 15 residues.

This clonotype came up many times. The rearrangement links TRBV7-8 to TRBJ2-3; TRBD2 matches 11 bases. The CDR3 covers 19 residues. Germline lookup yields CDR1 SGHVS and CDR2 FQNEAQ. With 1 base clipped from V and 1 base from J, the junction kept 10 bases outside the gene matches. CDR3 residues: CASSLVWLAGGRGTDTQYF. The CDR3 DNA follows: TGTGCCAGCAGCTTAGTGTGGCTAGCGGGAGGTAGAGGCACAGATACGCAGTATTTT. Drawing the rest from reference TRBV7-8 and TRBJ2-3, the complete variable domain is GAGVSQSPRYKVAKRGQDVALRCDPISGHVSLFWYQQALGQGPEFLTYFQNEAQLDKSGLPSDRFFAERPEGSVSTLKIQRTQQEDSAVYLCASSLVWLAGGRGTDTQYFGPGTRLTVL.

This clonotype was seen more than once but under ten times. CDR3 DNA: TGTGCCAGTAGTACTCCGGCTAGCGACCCCACCGGGGAGCTGTTTTTT. The encoded protein is CASSTPASDPTGELFF. The rearrangement uses TRBV19 and TRBJ2-2; the D gene is possibly TRBD2 (6 bases). Germline values: CDR1 LNHDA, CDR2 SQIVND (reference sequence). Trimming pared 4 bases from V and 4 bases from J, leaving 16 bases between. The CDR3 is made up of 16 amino acids.

This clonotype was observed many times. The V call is TRBV19, the J call TRBJ2-1; 13 nucleotides agree with TRBD2. The trim removed 3 bases at V and 1 base at J, leaving 9 bases unmatched. The CDR3 loop spans 19 amino acids. Germline V gene sequence: CDR1 LNHDA, CDR2 SQIVND (reference sequence). The CDR3 reads CASSILAGTSGMSYNEQFF. In nucleotides, the CDR3 is TGTGCCAGTAGTATCCTCGCCGGGACTAGCGGGATGTCCTACAATGAGCAGTTCTTC.